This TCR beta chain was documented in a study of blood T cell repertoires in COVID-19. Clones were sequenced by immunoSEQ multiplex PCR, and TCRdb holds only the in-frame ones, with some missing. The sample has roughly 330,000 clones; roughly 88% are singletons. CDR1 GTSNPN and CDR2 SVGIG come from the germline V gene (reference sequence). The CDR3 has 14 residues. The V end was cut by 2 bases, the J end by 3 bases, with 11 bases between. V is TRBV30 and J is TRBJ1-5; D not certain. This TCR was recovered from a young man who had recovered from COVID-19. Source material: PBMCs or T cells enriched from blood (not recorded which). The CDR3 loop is CAWSTWEYNQPQHF. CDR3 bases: TGTGCCTGGAGTACATGGGAGTACAATCAGCCCCAGCATTTT.